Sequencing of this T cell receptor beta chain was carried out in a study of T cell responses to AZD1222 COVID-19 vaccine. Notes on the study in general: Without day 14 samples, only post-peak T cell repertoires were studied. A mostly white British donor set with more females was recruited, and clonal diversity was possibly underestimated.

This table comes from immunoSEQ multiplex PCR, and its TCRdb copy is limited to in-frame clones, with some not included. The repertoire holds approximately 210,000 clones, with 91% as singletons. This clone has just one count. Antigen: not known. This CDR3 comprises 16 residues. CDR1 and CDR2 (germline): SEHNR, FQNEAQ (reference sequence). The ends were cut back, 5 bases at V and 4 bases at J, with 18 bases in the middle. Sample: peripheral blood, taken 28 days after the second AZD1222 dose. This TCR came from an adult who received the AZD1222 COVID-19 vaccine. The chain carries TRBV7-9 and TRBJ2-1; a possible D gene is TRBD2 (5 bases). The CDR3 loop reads CASSPPLVASYNEQFF. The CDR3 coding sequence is TGTGCCAGCAGCCCCCCCCTAGTAGCGAGTTACAATGAGCAGTTCTTC.